This T cell receptor beta chain was obtained from a study of blood T cell repertoires in COVID-19. Study overall: Spain, Italy and the United States supplied samples that represented acute and convalescent COVID-19. T cells, B-cell-depleted T cells, or PBMCs provided the cDNA or gDNA that served as material.

TCRdb's table, derived via immunoSEQ multiplex PCR, lists solely in-frame clones and lacks some. The profile shows roughly 210,000 clones, around 80% of them singletons. The V and J ends lost 5 bases and 5 bases, in that order; junction bases with no gene match: 11. Germline CDR1 PRHDT, CDR2 FYEKMQ (reference sequence). The CDR3 contains 15 residues. The sequence came from an elderly woman with COVID-19, enrolled during active disease. The sample consisted of peripheral blood. The chain uses TRBV13 and TRBJ2-5; 7 bases are a match to TRBD1. CDR3 coding DNA: TGTGCCAGCAGCCCCAGACAGGGCCTCAAGGAGACCCAGTACTTC. It codes for CASSPRQGLKETQYF.